This TCR beta chain is drawn from a study of T-cell reconstitution after alpha-beta-depleted transplantation in children. V shed 5 bases and J 4 bases; nucleotides not matched to a gene: 7. CDR3 length: 15 residues. Germline loops: CDR1 LGHDT, CDR2 YNNKEL (reference sequence). Study results and caveats: At the one-year point after transplant, T-cell counts and TCRbeta diversity were found to come mostly from T cells that had been newly produced. In patients about two months after transplant, alpha-beta T cells reportedly arose from several hundred expanded graft clones. The study traced high day-60 TCRbeta diversity in some patients to surviving recipient T cells and thymic progenitors.

As regards this clonotype: Antigen specificity is unknown.

Unique molecular identifiers were used to barcode this TCRbeta library. Using its own MiXCR run on the PCR reads, TCRdb lists one record per CDR3 protein. The repertoire holds over 200,000 distinct CDR3 sequences, with roughly a sixth as singletons. The sequence was obtained from a male patient between 2 and 15 years old who had a stem cell transplant for acute lymphoblastic leukemia, so the T cells may come from the graft donor. The chain employs TRBV3-1 and TRBJ1-3; 8 bases map to TRBD1. The sample in question was PBMCs, mostly from graft donor cells, obtained 360 days after TCRalphabeta/CD19-depleted stem cell transplant. CDR3 nucleotide sequence: TGTGCCAGCAGCGACCGGACAGGGTGGGGAAACACCATATATTTT. It specifies CASSDRTGWGNTIYF.